This T cell receptor beta chain was retrieved from a study of CD8 T cells in ankylosing spondylitis. Findings of the study overall: What seemed typical of ankylosing spondylitis blood was a TCR beta motif built from several highly homologous variants.

TCRdb reanalysed the 5' RACE reads using MiXCR and keeps one entry per CDR3 protein. The sample shows 400,000 to 450,000 distinct CDR3 sequences, roughly 18% of them seen only once. As for this clonotype: Its antigen is undetermined.

This TCR derives from a male donor with ankylosing spondylitis. Sample: blood, either unsorted or a sorted T cell fraction (not recorded which).

CDR3 region: CSASPLAGNDNEQFF. The DNA of the CDR3 is TGCAGTGCTAGTCCACTAGCGGGTAACGACAATGAGCAGTTCTTC. The chain uses TRBV20-1 and TRBJ2-1; TRBD2 matches 9 bases. The CDR3 loop spans 15 amino acids. The germline V gene encodes CDR1 DFQATT and CDR2 SNEGSKA (reference sequence). Germline trimming cut 3 bases from V and 5 bases from J; bases unmatched to any gene: 8.